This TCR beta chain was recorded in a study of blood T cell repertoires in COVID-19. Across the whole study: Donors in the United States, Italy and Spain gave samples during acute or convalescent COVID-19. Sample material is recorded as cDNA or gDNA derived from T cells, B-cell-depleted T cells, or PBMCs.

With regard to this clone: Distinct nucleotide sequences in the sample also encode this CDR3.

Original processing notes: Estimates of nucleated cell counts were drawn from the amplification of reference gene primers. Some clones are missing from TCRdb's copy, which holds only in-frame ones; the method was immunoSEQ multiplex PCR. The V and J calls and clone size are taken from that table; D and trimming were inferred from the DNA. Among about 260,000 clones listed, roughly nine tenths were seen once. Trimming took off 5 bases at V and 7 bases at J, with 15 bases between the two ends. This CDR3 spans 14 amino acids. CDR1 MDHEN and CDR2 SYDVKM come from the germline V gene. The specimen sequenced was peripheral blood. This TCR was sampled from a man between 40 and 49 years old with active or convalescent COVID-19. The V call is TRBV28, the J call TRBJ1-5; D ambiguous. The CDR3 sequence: CASSPPEGGQPQHF. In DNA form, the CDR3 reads TGTGCCAGCAGTCCGCCGGAGGGAGGGCAGCCCCAGCATTTT.